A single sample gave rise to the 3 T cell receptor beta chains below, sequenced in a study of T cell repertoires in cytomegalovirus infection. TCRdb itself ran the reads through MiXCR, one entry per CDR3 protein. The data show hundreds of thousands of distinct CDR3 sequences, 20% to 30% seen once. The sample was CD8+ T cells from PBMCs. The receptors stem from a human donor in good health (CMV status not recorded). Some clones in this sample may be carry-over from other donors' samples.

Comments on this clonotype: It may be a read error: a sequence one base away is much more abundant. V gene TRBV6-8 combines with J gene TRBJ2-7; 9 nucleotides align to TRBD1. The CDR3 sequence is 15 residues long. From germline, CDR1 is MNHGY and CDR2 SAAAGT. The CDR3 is CVSRKQGASLDEQYF. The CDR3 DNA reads TGTGTCAGCAGGAAACAGGGGGCATCGCTCGACGAGCAGTACTTC.

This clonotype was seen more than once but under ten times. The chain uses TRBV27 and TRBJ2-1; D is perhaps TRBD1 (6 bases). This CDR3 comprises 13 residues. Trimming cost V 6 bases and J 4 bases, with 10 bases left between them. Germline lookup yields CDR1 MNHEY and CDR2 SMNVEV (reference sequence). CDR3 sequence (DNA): TGTGCCAGCAGCTCGGGACATTACAATGAGCAGTTCTTC. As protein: CASSSGHYNEQFF.

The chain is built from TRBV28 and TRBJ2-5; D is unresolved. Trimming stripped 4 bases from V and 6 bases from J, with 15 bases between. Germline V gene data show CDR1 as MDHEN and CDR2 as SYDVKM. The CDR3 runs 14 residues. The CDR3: CASSSAYSVQTQYF. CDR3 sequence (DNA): TGTGCCAGCAGTTCGGCGTACAGCGTCCAGACCCAGTACTTC.